The T cell receptor (beta chain) under discussion was sequenced for a study of molecular identifiers for immune sequencing clone quantification. TCRdb redid the calling of the PCR reads with MiXCR, one entry per CDR3 protein. The sample records hundreds of thousands of distinct CDR3 sequences, roughly 27% being singletons. Comments on this clonotype: As yet, its antigen is unknown.

General study findings and limits: Spiked Jurkat TCR RNA originating from one cell could reportedly be identified amid approximately 950,000 naive cells.

Germline V gene data show CDR1 as SGHNT and CDR2 as YENEEA. The CDR3 extends over 14 amino acids. V lost 8 bases to trimming and J lost 4 bases; unmatched junction nucleotides: 10. This chain uses TRBV11-3 with TRBJ2-7, with 8 bases aligning to TRBD2. Material: naive CD8+ T cells from blood, with Jurkat cell RNA spiked in. The subset: FACS-sorted CD8+CD4-CCR7+CD45RA+ naive T cells. The source of this sequence is a human donor in good health. Some libraries in this study had Jurkat cell RNA spiked in. CDR3 sequence: CASGPSGSCYEQYF. The CDR3 DNA reads as TGTGCCAGCGGGCCGAGCGGGAGTTGTTACGAGCAGTACTTC.